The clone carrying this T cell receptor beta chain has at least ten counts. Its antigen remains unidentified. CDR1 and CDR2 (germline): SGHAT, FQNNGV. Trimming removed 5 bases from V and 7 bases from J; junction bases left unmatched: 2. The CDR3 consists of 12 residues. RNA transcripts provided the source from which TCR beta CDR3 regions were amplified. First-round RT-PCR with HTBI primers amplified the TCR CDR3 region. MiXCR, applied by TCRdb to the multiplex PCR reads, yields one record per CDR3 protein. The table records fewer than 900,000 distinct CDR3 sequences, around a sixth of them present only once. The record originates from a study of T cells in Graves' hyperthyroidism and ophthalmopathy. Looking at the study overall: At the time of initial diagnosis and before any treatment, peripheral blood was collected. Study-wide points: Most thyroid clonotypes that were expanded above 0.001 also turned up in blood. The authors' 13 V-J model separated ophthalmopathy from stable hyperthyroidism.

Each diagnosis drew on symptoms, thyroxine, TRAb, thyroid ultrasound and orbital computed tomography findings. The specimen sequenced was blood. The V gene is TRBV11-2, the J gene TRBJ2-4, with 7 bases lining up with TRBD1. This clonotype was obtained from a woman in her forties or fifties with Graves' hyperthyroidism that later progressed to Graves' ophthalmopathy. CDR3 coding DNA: TGTGCCAGCAGCCCGACAGGGAACATTCAGTACTTC. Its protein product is CASSPTGNIQYF.